A single sample gave rise to the 6 T cell receptor beta chains below, sequenced in a study of T-cell memory formation after mild COVID-19. TCRdb itself ran the 5' RACE reads through MiXCR, one entry per CDR3 protein. The table records approximately 340,000 distinct CDR3 sequences, approximately 12% of them present only once. Sequenced material: PBMCs or a T cell subset sorted from them (not recorded which). These receptors all stem from a man in his late teens or twenties who had mild COVID-19 (a few samples of this study predate the infection). Cell type and time point are not known.

This CDR3 is CASSPTMGTTGELFF. CDR3 nucleotides: TGTGCCAGCTCACCAACGATGGGTACCACCGGGGAGCTGTTTTTT. The chain is built from TRBV18 and TRBJ2-2; D not resolved. The CDR3 is 15 amino acids. Trimming shortened V by 2 bases and J by 4 bases, and 11 bases separated the two germline ends. The V gene's germline CDR1 is KGHSH and CDR2 LQKENI.

This clonotype was detected ten times or more. V is TRBV24-1 and J is TRBJ1-5; possibly TRBD1 for D (5 bases). This CDR3 has 13 residues. Germline V gene sequence: CDR1 KGHDR, CDR2 SFDVKD. Trimming removed 4 bases at V and 4 bases at J, with 7 bases between. As DNA, the CDR3 is TGTGCCACCAGTGACGGGACGAATCAGCCCCAGCATTTT. It translates to CATSDGTNQPQHF.

This clonotype has more than one count but fewer than ten. The chain joins TRBV9 to TRBJ2-5; D ambiguous. Germline V gives CDR1 SGDLS, CDR2 YYNGEE. V lost 6 bases to trimming and J lost 1 base, with 19 bases between them. This CDR3 has 16 amino acids. CDR3 sequence: CASTLVDGSLQETQYF. As DNA, the CDR3 is TGTGCCAGCACCCTCGTGGACGGCAGCCTCCAAGAGACCCAGTACTTC.

The gene calls are TRBV14 and TRBJ2-7; tentative D call: TRBD1 (6 bases). CDR3 length equals 13 residues. The V and J ends lost 3 bases and 3 bases respectively, with 9 bases between them. Per germline, CDR1 SGHDN and CDR2 FVKESK. CDR3 in DNA: TGTGCCAGCAGCCAGGGGGCCTTCTACGAGCAGTACGTC. The encoded protein is CASSQGAFYEQYV.

The genes are TRBV5-1 and TRBJ2-7; no reliable D call. This CDR3 spans 11 amino acids. The germline gives CDR1 SGHRS, CDR2 YFSETQ. The germline V and J ends were trimmed by 4 bases and 7 bases, with 9 bases remaining between them. The CDR3 here is CASSVGREQYF. The CDR3 nucleotides are TGCGCCAGCAGCGTCGGAAGGGAGCAGTACTTC. Full variable domain (rest looked up from reference TRBV5-1 and TRBJ2-7): KAGVTQTPRYLIKTRGQQVTLSCSPISGHRSVSWYQQTPGQGLQFLFEYFSETQRNKGNFPGRFSGRQFSNSRSEMNVSTLELGDSALYLCASSVGREQYFGPGTRLTVT.

This clonotype was observed at least ten times. This sequence joins TRBV5-1 and TRBJ1-2; 12 nucleotides match TRBD1. The CDR3 contains 16 residues. Germline values: CDR1 SGHRS, CDR2 YFSETQ. V gave up 6 bases and J gave up 6 bases; unmatched junction bases: 12. CDR3 DNA: TGCGCCAGCACCCACCGGGACAGGGGGCTTGGTGATGGCTACACCTTC. It specifies CASTHRDRGLGDGYTF. The full variable domain, completed using reference TRBV5-1 and TRBJ1-2, is KAGVTQTPRYLIKTRGQQVTLSCSPISGHRSVSWYQQTPGQGLQFLFEYFSETQRNKGNFPGRFSGRQFSNSRSEMNVSTLELGDSALYLCASTHRDRGLGDGYTFGSGTRLTVV.